The 25 T cell receptor beta chains presented below share a single source sample, sequenced in a study of blood T cell repertoires in COVID-19. Sequencing was performed with immunoSEQ multiplex PCR; in TCRdb, only in-frame clones are kept and a portion is missing. Here the sample spans about 410,000 clones, approximately 89% being singletons. Material: peripheral blood. These receptors came from a woman aged 40 to 50 with COVID-19, enrolled during active disease.

V gene TRBV7-6 combines with J gene TRBJ2-7; 9 nucleotides match TRBD1. This CDR3 contains 15 residues. The J segment lost 3 bases and the V segment lost 5 bases, leaving 8 bases of the junction unmatched. The V gene's germline CDR1 is SGHVS and CDR2 FNYEAQ. In nucleotides, the CDR3 is TGTGCCAGCAGCCCGGACAGGGGAGGTGACTACGAGCAGTACTTC. This gives the protein CASSPDRGGDYEQYF.

The chain couples TRBV27 to TRBJ2-1, with TRBD2 matching over 9 bases. This CDR3 has 16 amino acids. Looked up from germline, CDR1 is MNHEY and CDR2 is SMNVEV (reference sequence). The trim removed 6 bases at V and 7 bases at J, leaving 13 bases unmatched. In nucleotides, the CDR3 is TGTGCCAGCAGCCGACTTCTTGGGCGGGGGGGGAATGAGCAGTTCTTC. Translated: CASSRLLGRGGNEQFF.

V usage is TRBV29-1 and J usage is TRBJ1-2, with 7 nucleotides matching TRBD1. CDR3 length: 14 amino acids. In germline, CDR1 is SQVTM, CDR2 ANQGSEA. Trimming at V came to 6 bases and at J to 0 bases, leaving 7 bases not matched to a gene. Here the CDR3 DNA reads TGCAGCGTCTCCGGGACAGCCGCTAACTATGGCTACACCTTC. It encodes CSVSGTAANYGYTF.

The sample holds one count of this clone. The chain has TRBV28 and TRBJ1-4; 7 nucleotides align to TRBD1. The junction had 4 bases not matched to a gene; V was cut back by 4 bases and J by 14 bases. The CDR3 totals 11 residues. From germline, CDR1 is MDHEN and CDR2 SYDVKM. The CDR3 protein is CASSYRDSLFF. The DNA of the CDR3 is TGTGCCAGCAGTTACCGGGACAGCCTGTTTTTT.

The chain carries TRBV6-1 and TRBJ1-4; possible D gene TRBD1, 5 bases. V lost 3 bases to trimming and J lost 8 bases, with 10 bases between them. Germline values: CDR1 MNHNS, CDR2 SASEGT. The CDR3 runs to 13 residues. The chain's CDR3 is CASSEGLREKLFF. The CDR3, as DNA: TGTGCCAGCAGTGAGGGACTTCGGGAAAAACTGTTTTTT.

V is TRBV27 and J is TRBJ2-7; 9 nucleotides line up with TRBD1. Germline CDR1 and CDR2: MNHEY and SMNVEV (reference sequence). V lost 5 bases and J lost 3; bases outside the gene matches: 5. This CDR3 is built from 14 residues. The CDR3 DNA reads TGTGCCAGCAGTAGGGGACAGGGAGGCTACGAGCAGTACTTC. It encodes CASSRGQGGYEQYF.

The chain recombines TRBV7-2 with TRBJ1-1; D not certain. This CDR3 has 12 residues. From germline, CDR1 is SGHTA and CDR2 FQGNSA. With 2 bases removed from V and 3 bases from J, the gap between germline ends came to 4 bases. The CDR3 is CASSLRYTEAFF. The CDR3, as DNA: TGTGCCAGCAGCTTACGTTACACTGAAGCTTTCTTT.

This clone is a singleton in its sample. J is TRBJ2-1 and V is TRBV4-3, with D uncertain. Deletions cut 1 base from V and 10 bases from J, with 11 bases between. The CDR3 extends over 13 amino acids. CDR1 and CDR2 (germline): LGHNA, YSLEER. In DNA, the CDR3 is TGCGCCAGCAGCCAAGGAATTCAGTTAGAGCAGTTCTTC. This sequence encodes CASSQGIQLEQFF.

Here the CDR3 reads CAWSIDRGGTLHF. The CDR3 DNA reads as TGTGCCTGGAGTATAGACCGCGGTGGCACCCTCCACTTT. The gene calls are TRBV30 and TRBJ1-6; no definite D call. Germline V gives CDR1 GTSNPN, CDR2 SVGIG (reference sequence). Trimming cost V 2 bases and J 14 bases, with 16 bases left between them. The CDR3 has 13 amino acids.

This chain uses TRBV16 with TRBJ2-7, with 8 bases identical to TRBD1. This CDR3 region has 16 residues. The germline gives CDR1 KGHSY, CDR2 FQNENV. Unmatched junction bases numbered 9, after V lost 0 bases and J lost 5 bases. The CDR3 reads CASSQSGAGGRHEQYF. CDR3 DNA sequence: TGTGCCAGCAGCCAATCGGGAGCAGGGGGCCGGCACGAGCAGTACTTC.

The chain combines TRBV7-3 with TRBJ2-3, with D perhaps matching TRBD2 (5 bases). The CDR3 consists of 15 residues. Germline V CDR1 and CDR2: SGHTA, FQGTGA. V gave up 5 bases and J gave up 5 bases, with 17 bases separating them. CDR3 residues: CASSPASGVGDTQYF. The DNA of the CDR3 is TGTGCCAGCAGCCCAGCTTCCGGGGTTGGAGATACGCAGTATTTT.

The chain joins TRBV13 to TRBJ1-4; D unclear. The V gene's germline CDR1 is PRHDT and CDR2 FYEKMQ (reference sequence). The CDR3 extends over 14 amino acids. The V end was cut by 3 bases, the J end by 2 bases, with 7 bases between. CDR3 in amino acids: CASSFSYTNEKLFF. As DNA, the CDR3 is TGTGCCAGCAGCTTTAGCTACACTAATGAAAAACTGTTTTTT.

This rearrangement joins TRBV15 to TRBJ1-2, with D uncertain. This CDR3 contains 11 residues. V was clipped by 4 bases and J by 5 bases, with 5 bases between them. Germline CDR1 is LNHNV and CDR2 is YYDKDF (reference sequence). The DNA of the CDR3 is TGTGCCACCAGCACAGGTTATGGCTACACCTTC. Protein sequence: CATSTGYGYTF.

The chain couples TRBV7-9 to TRBJ1-6, with TRBD1 matching 8 bases. Germline V lookup: CDR1 SEHNR, CDR2 FQNEAQ (reference sequence). V gave up 6 bases and J gave up 6 bases; unmatched junction bases: 4. This CDR3 has 14 amino acids. The CDR3 DNA is TGTGCCAGCAGACAAGGACAGGGTAATTCACCCCTCCACTTT. It is translated as CASRQGQGNSPLHF.

This sequence joins TRBV19 and TRBJ1-1, with D uncertain. CDR1 and CDR2 from the germline V gene are LNHDA and SQIVND (reference sequence). The ends were cut back, 3 bases at V and 2 bases at J, with 13 bases in the middle. The CDR3 extends over 15 amino acids. CDR3 in amino acids: CASSIGEGGNTEAFF. The CDR3 nucleotides are TGTGCCAGTAGTATCGGAGAGGGAGGAAACACTGAAGCTTTCTTT.

In the case of this clone: The identical CDR3 is also encoded by other nucleotide sequences in the sample. The rearrangement uses TRBV28 and TRBJ1-2; weak D call: TRBD1 (5 bases). V was cut by 3 bases and J by 2 bases, with 13 bases left in between. The germline V gene encodes CDR1 MDHEN and CDR2 SYDVKM. The CDR3 length is 15 residues. CDR3 DNA: TGTGCCAGCAGTTTCCCCCAAGGGGCAAACTATGGCTACACCTTC. Protein sequence: CASSFPQGANYGYTF.

This rearrangement joins TRBV12-5 to TRBJ1-1; TRBD1 might be the D (6 bases). The CDR3 length is 18 residues. Germline V gives CDR1 LGHNT, CDR2 FRNRAP. Trimming shortened V by 3 bases and J by 0 bases, and 20 bases separated the two germline ends. CDR3 sequence (DNA): TGTGCTAGTGGTTTTCCGACGGGGGGGCTGGTGATGAACACTGAAGCTTTCTTT. This translates into CASGFPTGGLVMNTEAFF. The variable domain in full, completed from reference TRBV12-5 and TRBJ1-1, reads DARVTQTPRHKVTEMGQEVTMRCQPILGHNTVFWYRQTMMQGLELLAYFRNRAPLDDSGMPKDRFSAEMPDATLATLKIQPSEPRDSAVYFCASGFPTGGLVMNTEAFFGQGTRLTVV.

The CDR3 here is CASTFRGNEQFF. The CDR3 DNA is TGTGCCAGCACTTTCAGGGGAAATGAGCAGTTCTTC. The V and J genes are TRBV28 and TRBJ2-1; weak D call: TRBD1 (6 bases). The V end was cut by 7 bases, the J end by 7 bases, with 11 bases between. The germline V gene encodes CDR1 MDHEN and CDR2 SYDVKM. CDR3 length: 12 amino acids. Combining the CDR3 with reference TRBV28 and TRBJ2-1 gives the whole variable domain DVKVTQSSRYLVKRTGEKVFLECVQDMDHENMFWYRQDPGLGLRLIYFSYDVKMKEKGDIPEGYSVSREKKERFSLILESASTNQTSMYLCASTFRGNEQFFGPGTRLTVL.

This chain links TRBV2 with TRBJ2-7, with D perhaps matching TRBD2 (5 bases). The CDR3 contains 14 residues. V was shortened by 6 bases and J by 1 base, with 13 bases between the two germline ends. CDR1 and CDR2 from the germline V gene are SNHLY and FYNNEI. CDR3 loop: CASSHQRNSYEQYF. The DNA for the CDR3 is TGTGCCAGCAGCCACCAGCGGAATTCCTACGAGCAGTACTTC.

The rearrangement joins TRBV7-9 to TRBJ2-1, with D possibly being TRBD1 (5 bases). CDR3 length equals 16 residues. V was pared by 6 bases and J by 0 bases, with 15 bases between. Looked up from germline, CDR1 is SEHNR and CDR2 is FQNEAQ (reference sequence). The CDR3 sequence: CASSFGRQSSYNEQFF. The CDR3, as DNA: TGTGCCAGCAGTTTTGGAAGACAGAGCTCCTACAATGAGCAGTTCTTC.

This sequence joins TRBV6-6 and TRBJ1-4; 9 bases align to TRBD1. After removal of 1 base from V and 8 bases from J, the junction contained 8 bases not matched to a gene. There are 16 residues in the CDR3. Per germline, CDR1 MNHNY and CDR2 SVGAGI (reference sequence). CDR3 in DNA: TGTGCCAGCAGTTACTTCCCTGGACAGGGGCGAGAAAAACTGTTTTTT. Translating it yields CASSYFPGQGREKLFF.

This clone was recorded once. This chain uses TRBV11-2 with TRBJ2-7; 12 nucleotides align to TRBD2. V lost 5 bases to trimming and J lost 0 bases; unmatched junction nucleotides: 5. The CDR3 covers 16 residues. Germline V gene data show CDR1 as SGHAT and CDR2 as FQNNGV. The CDR3 sequence: CASSRWTSGISYEQYF. DNA for the CDR3: TGTGCCAGCAGCCGATGGACTAGCGGGATCTCCTACGAGCAGTACTTC.

V usage is TRBV7-3 and J usage is TRBJ2-5; TRBD2 matches at 8 bases. V dropped 2 bases and J dropped 5; count of bases not matched to a gene: 10. The CDR3 loop spans 16 amino acids. Germline V gives CDR1 SGHTA, CDR2 FQGTGA. The CDR3 sequence is CASSLQWAAGEETQYF. In nucleotides, the CDR3 is TGTGCCAGCAGCTTACAGTGGGCAGCGGGGGAGGAGACCCAGTACTTC.

Comments on this clone: The junction shows a germline mismatch at one end, possibly a read error. Other DNA sequences in the sample encode the same CDR3. This chain connects TRBV28 to TRBJ1-4; 8 nucleotides match TRBD1. In germline, CDR1 is MDHEN, CDR2 SYDVKM. The length of the CDR3 is 19 residues. CDR3 DNA sequence: TGTGCTAGCAGTCAACGACAGGGGATATTTATTGCAACTAATGAAAAACTGTTTTTT. Translation: CASSQRQGIFIATNEKLFF.

The chain links TRBV7-3 to TRBJ2-7; 7 bases are a match to TRBD2. Unmatched junction bases numbered 14, after V lost 5 bases and J lost 4 bases. The CDR3 extends over 16 amino acids. Germline values: CDR1 SGHTA, CDR2 FQGTGA. The CDR3 coding sequence is TGTGCCAGCAGCGCAGCGGGACTCAGGAGGGGTTACGAGCAGTACTTC. This translates into CASSAAGLRRGYEQYF.